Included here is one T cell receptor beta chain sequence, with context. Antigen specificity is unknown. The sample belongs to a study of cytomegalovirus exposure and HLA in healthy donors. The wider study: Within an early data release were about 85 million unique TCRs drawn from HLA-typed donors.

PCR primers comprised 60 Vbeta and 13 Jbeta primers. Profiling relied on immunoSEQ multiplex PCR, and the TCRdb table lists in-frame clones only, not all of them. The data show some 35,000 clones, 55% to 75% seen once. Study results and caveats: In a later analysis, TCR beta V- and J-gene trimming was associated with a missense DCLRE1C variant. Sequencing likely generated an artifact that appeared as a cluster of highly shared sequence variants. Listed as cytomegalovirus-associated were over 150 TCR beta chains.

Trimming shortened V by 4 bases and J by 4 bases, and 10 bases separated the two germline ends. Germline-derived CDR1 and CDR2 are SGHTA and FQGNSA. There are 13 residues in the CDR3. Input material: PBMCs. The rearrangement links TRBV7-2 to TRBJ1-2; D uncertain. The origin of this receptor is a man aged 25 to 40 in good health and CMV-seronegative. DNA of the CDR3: TGTGCCAGCAGCTCCAGCCCAGGCTATGGCTACACCTTC. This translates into CASSSSPGYGYTF.